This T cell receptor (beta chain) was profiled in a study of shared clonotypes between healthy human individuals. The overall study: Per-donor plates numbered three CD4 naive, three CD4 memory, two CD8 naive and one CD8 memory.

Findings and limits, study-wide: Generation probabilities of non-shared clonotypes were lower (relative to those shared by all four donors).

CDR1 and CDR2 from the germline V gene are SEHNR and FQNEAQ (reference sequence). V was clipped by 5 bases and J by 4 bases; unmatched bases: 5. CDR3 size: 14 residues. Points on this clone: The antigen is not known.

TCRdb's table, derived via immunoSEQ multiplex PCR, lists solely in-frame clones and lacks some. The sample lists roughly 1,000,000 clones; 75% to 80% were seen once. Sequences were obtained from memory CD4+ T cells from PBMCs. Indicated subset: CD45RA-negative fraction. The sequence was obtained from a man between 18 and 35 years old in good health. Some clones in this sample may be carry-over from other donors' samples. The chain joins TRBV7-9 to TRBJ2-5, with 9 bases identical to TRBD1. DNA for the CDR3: TGTGCCAGCAGCCCGACAGGGGGATCAGAGACCCAGTACTTC. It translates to CASSPTGGSETQYF.